One and the same sample provided the 8 T cell receptor beta chains below, sequenced in a study of cytomegalovirus exposure and HLA in healthy donors. PCR amplification relied on 60 Vbeta primers (plus 13 Jbeta primers). Libraries were prepared by immunoSEQ multiplex PCR; TCRdb keeps only in-frame clonotypes and omits some of them. The table records about 140,000 clones, around three quarters of them present only once. Material: PBMCs. The source of these receptors is a man aged 25 to 40 in good health and CMV-seronegative.

The V call is TRBV27, the J call TRBJ2-7, with unresolved D. This CDR3 region has 14 residues. Per germline, CDR1 MNHEY and CDR2 SMNVEV (reference sequence). Trimming removed 3 bases at V and 4 bases at J, with 13 bases between. This CDR3 is CASSLAHEDYEQYF. CDR3 nucleotide sequence: TGTGCCAGCAGTTTGGCCCACGAGGATTACGAGCAGTACTTC.

J is TRBJ2-7 and V is TRBV27; D not resolved. This CDR3 has 11 residues. Germline CDR1 and CDR2: MNHEY and SMNVEV (reference sequence). The V end was cut by 8 bases, the J end by 5 bases, with 10 bases between. This CDR3 reads CASGTSHEQYF. The CDR3 DNA sequence: TGTGCCAGCGGTACTTCCCACGAGCAGTACTTC.

The chain carries TRBV4-1 and TRBJ1-1, with D perhaps matching TRBD1 (5 bases). This CDR3 has 12 amino acids. Per the germline V gene, CDR1 is MGHRA and CDR2 is YSYEKL. V dropped 0 bases and J dropped 8 bases, with 7 bases sitting between them. This CDR3 reads CASSQDGGEAFF. In nucleotides, the CDR3 is TGCGCCAGCAGCCAAGACGGGGGGGAAGCTTTCTTT.

This chain uses TRBV10-3 with TRBJ2-3, with D maybe TRBD2 (6 bases). The germline V gene has CDR1 ENHRY and CDR2 SYGVKD. The CDR3 is made up of 13 amino acids. V lost 5 bases and J lost 5, with 11 bases in between. CDR3 bases: TGTGCCATCAGTCCCGGGGGAGGAGATACGCAGTATTTT. As protein: CAISPGGGDTQYF.

This rearrangement joins TRBV2 to TRBJ2-3; D unclear. V was cut by 3 bases and J by 1 base, with 11 bases left in between. The germline V gene has CDR1 SNHLY and CDR2 FYNNEI. The CDR3 extends over 15 amino acids. The CDR3 DNA is TGTGCCAGCAGTGATGAGGCAGCACGCACAGATACGCAGTATTTT. The encoded protein is CASSDEAARTDTQYF.

Only a few counts were recorded for this clone. The chain couples TRBV27 to TRBJ2-7, with 8 bases lining up with TRBD1. Trimming removed 3 bases from V and 6 bases from J; junction bases left unmatched: 4. Looked up from germline, CDR1 is MNHEY and CDR2 is SMNVEV (reference sequence). The CDR3 spans 13 residues. The CDR3: CASSFMTGAEQYF. CDR3 DNA: TGTGCCAGCAGTTTTATGACAGGGGCCGAGCAGTACTTC.

The chain joins TRBV27 to TRBJ2-1; 11 nucleotides line up with TRBD2. CDR1 is MNHEY, CDR2 SMNVEV, per germline (reference sequence). V lost 2 bases and J lost 7; bases outside the gene matches: 4. CDR3 size: 15 residues. The CDR3 loop is CASSLILAGVNEQFF. In nucleotides, the CDR3 is TGTGCCAGCAGTTTAATACTAGCGGGAGTAAATGAGCAGTTCTTC.

This clone showed up just once. The chain recombines TRBV4-2 with TRBJ1-3; the match to TRBD1 covers 12 bases. The CDR3 runs 17 residues. V lost 4 bases to trimming and J lost 1 base; unmatched junction nucleotides: 5. Germline V gene lookup returns CDR1 LGHNA and CDR2 YNFKEQ. CDR3 coding DNA: TGTGCCAGCAGCCTCCGGGGACAGGGGGCATCTGGAAACACCATATATTTT. Encoded protein: CASSLRGQGASGNTIYF.